This TCR beta chain was profiled in a study of cytotoxic CD8 clonotypes in ibrutinib-treated CLL. Points from the study as a whole: Baseline-level clonality went beyond age-matched healthy donors and moved in step with circulating CD8+ T-cell counts. Upon ibrutinib response clonality rose, and upon progression it fell back toward baseline.

Around 2 micrograms of genomic DNA came from cryopreserved PBMCs for TCR beta libraries. As to this clone: Its antigen is unidentified.

The planned depth of sequencing spanned 1 in 200,000 to 1 in 1 million T cells. Clones were sequenced by immunoSEQ multiplex PCR, and TCRdb holds only the in-frame ones, with some missing. The table includes about 140,000 clones, 77% detected once. The CDR3 runs to 16 residues. The germline V and J ends were trimmed by 2 bases and 4 bases, with 15 bases remaining between them. Germline CDR1 SGHTA, CDR2 FQGNSA. This clonotype originated in a human donor with chronic lymphocytic leukemia. The chain uses TRBV7-2 and TRBJ1-3; tentative D call: TRBD1 (6 bases). The sequencing here drew on PBMCs, taken after 12 months of ibrutinib treatment. CDR3 protein: CASSLYLGAPGNTIYF. In DNA form, the CDR3 reads TGTGCCAGCAGCTTATATCTGGGGGCGCCAGGAAACACCATATATTTT.